This entry features one T cell receptor beta chain sequence. In the study's own analysis: Estimated nucleated cell counts came from reference gene primer amplification. Sequenced by immunoSEQ multiplex PCR; TCRdb stores in-frame clones only, minus some. V, J and clone size are those of that table, while D and trimming were read from the DNA. The sample has over 4,500 clones, about 89% seen once. This entry belongs to a study of blood T cell repertoires in COVID-19. Study-wide background: Specimens from acute and convalescent COVID-19 originated in the United States, Italy and Spain. T cells, B-cell-depleted T cells, or PBMCs supplied cDNA or gDNA.

Looked up from germline, CDR1 is SEHNR and CDR2 is FQNEAQ (reference sequence). The ends lost 4 bases at V and 4 bases at J; junction bases unmatched: 5. This CDR3 region has 17 residues. The chain is built from TRBV7-9 and TRBJ2-2, with TRBD2 matching over 14 bases. This clonotype was obtained from a human donor in a cohort sampled during active COVID-19. Sequencing was performed on peripheral blood. The CDR3 reads CASSWGLAGVPTGELFF. CDR3 bases: TGTGCCAGCAGCTGGGGACTAGCGGGGGTTCCCACCGGGGAGCTGTTTTTT.